This T cell receptor (beta chain) was captured by sequencing in a study of blood T cell repertoires in COVID-19. Study as a whole: T cells, B-cell-depleted T cells, or PBMCs supplied cDNA or gDNA.

Authors' analysis steps: Researchers report that nucleated cell counts were estimated from reference gene primer amplification. Data came from immunoSEQ multiplex PCR; TCRdb stores just in-frame clones and leaves some out. V and J calls and clone size follow that table, whereas D and trimming were derived from the DNA. Counted here are about 210,000 clones, roughly 87% occurring once; the ten biggest clones make up over 9%. CDR3 length: 13 residues. Germline V gene lookup returns CDR1 GTSNPN and CDR2 SVGIG (reference sequence). The junction had 7 bases not matched to a gene; V was cut back by 5 bases and J by 4 bases. Participants came from about 23 US areas, aged roughly 18 to 89 years. Clinical history as reported by participants underpinned cohort assignment.

The genes are TRBV30 and TRBJ1-2; 7 bases are a match to TRBD1. Sequenced sample: PBMCs or T cells enriched from blood (not recorded which). The source is a man between 18 and 35 years old with acute COVID-19. Here the CDR3 reads CAWSEGAGYGYTF. CDR3 coding DNA: TGTGCCTGGTCAGAGGGGGCAGGCTATGGCTACACCTTC.